The clone carrying this T cell receptor beta chain turned up a few times. Its antigen remains unidentified. The CDR3 runs 13 residues. Germline V CDR1 and CDR2: WNHNN, SYGVQD (reference sequence). V dropped 6 bases and J dropped 3 bases, with 12 bases sitting between them. After expansion with viral peptide pools in the ViraFEST assay, antigen-specific CD4+ T cells were sequenced. Culture lasted roughly eleven days before CD4+ T cell isolation. None of the vaccinated had previously contracted SARS-CoV-2, and their nucleocapsid antibodies tested negative. Researchers reported culturing 2 million to 2.5 million PBMC in each well, adding 8 to 10 IU/ml IL-2 and 10 ug/ml peptides. Cultures had half their medium replaced with IL-2 medium on days 3 and 7. This entry comes from a study of vaccination effects on CD4 cells after COVID-19. Study-wide context: Either the mRNA-1273 or the BNT162b2 vaccine was given to participants as two doses. The study, taken as a whole, reports: Researchers report that only 1 of 255 vaccine-induced clones in healthy vaccinees cross-reacted with common cold coronaviruses.

Only in-frame clones appear in the TCRdb table, and some are missing; sequencing was by immunoSEQ multiplex PCR. The sample holds roughly 24,000 clones; approximately 70% are singletons and the top ten take 4.5% to 6.5%. The sample here was CD4+ T cells from PBMCs cultured with SARS-CoV-2 spike peptides, taken before COVID-19 vaccination. The J gene is TRBJ2-7, the V gene TRBV10-1, with D perhaps matching TRBD2 (6 bases). The source is a human donor who received a COVID-19 vaccine. The CDR3 sequence: CASSPGLYYEQYF. The DNA for the CDR3 is TGCGCCAGCAGCCCGGGACTGTACTACGAGCAGTACTTC.